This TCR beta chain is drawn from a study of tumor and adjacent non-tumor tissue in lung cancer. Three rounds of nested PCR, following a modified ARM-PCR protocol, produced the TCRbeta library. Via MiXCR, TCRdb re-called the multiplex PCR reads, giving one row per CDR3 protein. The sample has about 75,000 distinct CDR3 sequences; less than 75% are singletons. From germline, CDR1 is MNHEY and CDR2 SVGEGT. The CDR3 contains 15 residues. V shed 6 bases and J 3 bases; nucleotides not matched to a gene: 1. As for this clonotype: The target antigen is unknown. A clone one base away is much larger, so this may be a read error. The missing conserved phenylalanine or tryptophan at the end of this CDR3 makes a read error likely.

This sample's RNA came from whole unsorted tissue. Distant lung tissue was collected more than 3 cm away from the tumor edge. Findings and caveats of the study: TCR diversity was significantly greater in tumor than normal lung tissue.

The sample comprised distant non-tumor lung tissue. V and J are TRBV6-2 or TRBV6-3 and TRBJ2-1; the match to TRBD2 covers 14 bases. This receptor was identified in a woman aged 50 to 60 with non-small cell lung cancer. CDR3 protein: CASRGTSGGYNEQFI. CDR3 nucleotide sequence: TGTGCCAGCAGGGGGACTAGCGGGGGCTACAATGAGCAGTTCATC.